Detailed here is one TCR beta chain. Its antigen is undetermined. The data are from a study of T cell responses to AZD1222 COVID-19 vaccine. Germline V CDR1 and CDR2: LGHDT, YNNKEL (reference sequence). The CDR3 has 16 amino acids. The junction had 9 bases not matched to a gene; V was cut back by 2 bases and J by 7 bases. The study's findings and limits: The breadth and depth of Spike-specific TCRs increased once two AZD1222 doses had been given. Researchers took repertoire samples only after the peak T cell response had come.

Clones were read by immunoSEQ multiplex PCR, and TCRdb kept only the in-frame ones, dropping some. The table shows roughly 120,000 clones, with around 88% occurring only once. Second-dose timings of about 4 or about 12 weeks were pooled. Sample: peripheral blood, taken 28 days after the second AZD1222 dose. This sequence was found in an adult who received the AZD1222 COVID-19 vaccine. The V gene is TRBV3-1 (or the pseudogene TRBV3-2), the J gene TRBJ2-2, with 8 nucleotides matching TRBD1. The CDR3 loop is CASSQSGGAYGGELFF. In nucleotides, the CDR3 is TGTGCCAGCAGCCAATCAGGGGGCGCATATGGCGGGGAGCTGTTTTTT.